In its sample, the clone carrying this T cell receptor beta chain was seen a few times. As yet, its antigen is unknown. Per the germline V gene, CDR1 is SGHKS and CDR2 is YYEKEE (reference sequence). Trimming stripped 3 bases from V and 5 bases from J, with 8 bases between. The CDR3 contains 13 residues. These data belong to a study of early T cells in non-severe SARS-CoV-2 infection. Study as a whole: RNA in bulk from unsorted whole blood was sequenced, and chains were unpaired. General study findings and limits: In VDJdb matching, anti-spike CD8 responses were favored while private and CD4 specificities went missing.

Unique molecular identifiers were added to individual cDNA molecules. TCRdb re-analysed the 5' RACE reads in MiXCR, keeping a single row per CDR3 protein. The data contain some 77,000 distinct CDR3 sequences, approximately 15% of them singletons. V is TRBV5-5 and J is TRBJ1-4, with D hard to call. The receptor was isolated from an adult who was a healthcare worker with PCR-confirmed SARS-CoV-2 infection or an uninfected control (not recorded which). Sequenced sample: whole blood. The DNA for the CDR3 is TGTGCCAGCAGCTCTAACGGGAATGAAAAACTGTTTTTT. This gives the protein CASSSNGNEKLFF. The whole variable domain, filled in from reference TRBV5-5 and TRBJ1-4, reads DAGVTQSPTHLIKTRGQQVTLRCSPISGHKSVSWYQQVLGQGPQFIFQYYEKEERGRGNFPDRFSARQFPNYSSELNVNALLLGDSALYLCASSSNGNEKLFFGSGTQLSVL.